The present entry profiles one T cell receptor (beta chain) with its context. This clonotype was found a few times. Its antigen is still unknown. No base qualities exist here, and no much larger clone lies one base off it. Compared with germline, V lacks 3 bases and J lacks 2 bases; bases without a gene match: 7. The CDR3 runs 15 amino acids, cysteine and phenylalanine included. The read is trimmed to its CDR3 DNA, 45 bases read in frame from base 1. The germline V gene provides CDR1 ENHRY and CDR2 SYGVKD. The sample originates from a study of blood T cells in healthy people across ages (dated by TCRdb to the mid-2010s). About the investigation overall: In model experiments, roughly one uniquely barcoded TCR beta cDNA molecule per two T cells was captured by template switching. Using deep sequencing normalized with unique cDNA molecular identifiers, the study measured how TCR beta repertoire diversity changes with age. Four age groups were formed from the donors: young (average approximately 15 years), middle-aged (roughly 38), aged (roughly 59) and long-lived (82). To avoid experimental bias, donors of different ages were spread randomly across the sequencing lanes. Using the same blood draw, the study looked at two additional independent replicas of 1 million unique cDNA reads for two donors, one aged 18 to 29 and the other aged 80 or older.

To prepare the library, 5' RACE was applied. The sequencer was an Illumina HiSeq 2500. A second PCR of about 7 to 12 cycles was performed with a sample-barcoded 5' primer and a J-beta primer mix. A unique molecular identifier was introduced onto each TCR beta cDNA molecule by a template-switch 5' adaptor carrying 12 random nucleotides. Each sample yielded at least 2.5 million CDR3-containing paired-end reads. All of the RNA was converted into first-strand cDNA using the Mint cDNA synthesis kit, with a TRBC-specific oligonucleotide serving as the primer. Following uracil-DNA glycosylase treatment, all cDNA underwent a first 18-cycle PCR with the universal primers M1SS and BC2_uni_R. As for the original processing: For normalization, 1 million high-quality reads were randomly selected from each sample, with every read carrying a distinct molecular identifier. Reads sharing molecular identifiers were discarded rather than binned into consensus sequences. MiTCR, run with a Q25 quality threshold and the strictest error-elimination algorithm, handled CDR3 identification, clonotype clustering and error correction. A nonparametric unseen species model with Euler transformation was used to estimate lower-bound total TCR beta diversity. Clones were called with MiXCR by TCRdb after fastp trimmed the public reads at Q25, and only in-frame beta chains were retained. For every CDR3 protein sequence, its rows merge into one entry that carries the most common genes and DNA. TCRdb assigned the V and J calls; the authors' analysis was not used. The sample data list approximately 690,000 distinct CDR3 sequences, and 40% to 45% of these were observed just once. In total, the top ten clones hold approximately 29% of the sample.

The donors were roughly 38 Caucasian individuals from Russia, aged roughly 6 to 90 years, who were systemically healthy. About 9.8 milliliters of peripheral blood were drawn from each donor into EDTA-treated Vacutainer tubes. Ficoll-Paque density-gradient centrifugation was used to isolate PBMCs, with at least 6.5 million per sample. Trizol reagent was used to extract total RNA from PBMCs, with at least 6 micrograms per sample. For every donor, an aliquot of PBMCs went through flow cytometry to measure the percentages of naive CD45RAhigh/CD27high T cells. Overall results and qualifications from the work: Because the CMV infection status of the donors was unknown, age-related changes in expanded clonotypes may potentially have been confounded. As age increased, observed TCR beta diversity per million T cells dropped in a roughly linear way, and a significant reduction was already evident by age approximately 40. Total diversity estimates from one million sequenced T cells were considered lower bounds and underestimates. Compared with the aged group, the long-lived group had more naive CD4+ T cells, fewer expanded clones and increased TCR diversity, a pattern suggesting age selection. Since profiling was done on bulk unsorted PBMCs, naive and antigen-experienced compartments could not be conclusively compared. Observed TCR beta diversity correlated strongly with the percentage of naive T cells measured by flow cytometry.

Here the chain combines TRBV10-3 and TRBJ2-7; TRBD1 lines up with 7 middle nucleotides. This sequence was found in a man older than 75 in good health. Sequencing was performed on blood. The DNA sequence reads TGTGCCATCAGTGATTCTGGGACAGCCACCTACGAGCAGTACTTC. Translated, this gives CAISDSGTATYEQYF.